The rows below give T cell receptor beta chains drawn from one sample of a study of identical twins. One entry per CDR3 protein, called by TCRdb with MiXCR from the 5' RACE reads. The sample gives roughly 350,000 distinct CDR3 sequences, about 12% of which show up once; roughly 7.8% is in the top ten. The sample also formed part of further work on yellow fever vaccine responses in identical twins.

The sample was CD8+ T cells sorted from blood. These receptors all come from a woman aged 18-29 years in good health. Both conserved end residues are part of each CDR3. The D gene is left open where the match is weak. The size entry is marked missing in some rows and otherwise reads once, few, many or a size class.

v_call	d_call	clone_size	cdr3_length	j_call	cdr3_nt	cdr3_aa
TRBV28	TRBD1	many	15	TRBJ2-3	TGTGCCAGCAGTTTGGGGACAGGGGGCCCAGATACGCAGTATTTT	CASSLGTGGPDTQYF
TRBV4-1	.	.	15	TRBJ1-5	TGCGCCAGCAGCCAAGAGACAGTCCAACATCAGCCCCAGCATTTT	CASSQETVQHQPQHF
TRBV10-3	.	many	13	TRBJ2-4	TGTGCCATCAGTGAGCCCCATAGGGGGGGTTTGTACTTC	CAISEPHRGGLYF
TRBV7-9	.	few	16	TRBJ2-7	TGTGCCAGCAGCTTCGGGTCCGGGTGGGGGGCCTACGAGCAGTACTTC	CASSFGSGWGAYEQYF
TRBV9	.	.	13	TRBJ2-7	TGTGCCAGCAGCGTAAGCTCCTCCTACGAGCAGTACTTC	CASSVSSSYEQYF
TRBV4-1	.	.	13	TRBJ1-4	TGCGCCAGCAGCCAAGGGGGCAGGGAAAAACTGTTTTTT	CASSQGGREKLFF
TRBV27	TRBD1	many	13	TRBJ2-7	TGTGCCAGCAGTTTAGTTCAGGGGGACGAGCAGTACTTC	CASSLVQGDEQYF
TRBV2	.	few	15	TRBJ2-7	TGTGCCAGCAGTGAGGGGCGCGGCGGGGCGGAGGAGCAGTACTTC	CASSEGRGGAEEQYF
TRBV28	.	few	14	TRBJ2-5	TGTGCCAGCAGTTTGGGGGTCGAGGGAGAGACCCAGTACTTC	CASSLGVEGETQYF
TRBV11-2	.	many	17	TRBJ2-1	TGTGCCAGCAGCTTAGGGTTCAACCTCTACTCCTACAATGAGCAGTTCTTC	CASSLGFNLYSYNEQFF
TRBV28	TRBD1	few	14	TRBJ2-7	TGTGCCAGCAGTTCTCGGGACAGCTACTACGAGCAGTACTTC	CASSSRDSYYEQYF
TRBV24-1	TRBD1	.	14	TRBJ2-2	TGTGCCACCGGGAAACAGGGGGACGGCGGGGAGCTGTTTTTT	CATGKQGDGGELFF
TRBV3-1	TRBD2	.	17	TRBJ2-2	TGTGCCAGCAGCCCCGGGATGACTAGCAAAGGGGCCGGGGAGCTGTTTTTT	CASSPGMTSKGAGELFF
TRBV20-1	TRBD1	few	12	TRBJ2-1	TGCAGTGCTAGCGGACAGGGTTTCGAGCAGTTCTTC	CSASGQGFEQFF
TRBV15	TRBD2	.	16	TRBJ2-3	TGTGCCACCAGCGGTTGGACTAGCGAGTTCACAGATACGCAGTATTTT	CATSGWTSEFTDTQYF
TRBV13	TRBD1	.	13	TRBJ1-1	TGTGCCAGCAGCTTAGGGACAGGGGGGGAAGCTTTCTTT	CASSLGTGGEAFF
TRBV7-8	TRBD1	few	13	TRBJ2-7	TGTGCCAGCAGCATCGGACAGGGCGACGAGCAGTACTTC	CASSIGQGDEQYF
TRBV7-8	TRBD2	.	16	TRBJ2-3	TGTGCCAGCAGCACCATTAGCGGGACGATATCCGATACGCAGTATTTT	CASSTISGTISDTQYF
TRBV20-1	TRBD1	few	14	TRBJ2-5	TGCAGTGCTGCCGGGACAGAGAATCAAGAGACCCAGTACTTC	CSAAGTENQETQYF
TRBV7-9	TRBD1	.	13	TRBJ2-5	TGTGCCAGCACTCGTACAGGGGAAGAGACCCAGTACTTC	CASTRTGEETQYF
TRBV7-9	.	few	14	TRBJ2-1	TGTGCCAGCAGCTACGGCCGATCTCGGGATGAGCAGTTCTTC	CASSYGRSRDEQFF
TRBV3-1	.	.	18	TRBJ2-1	TGTGCCAGCAGCCAGCATGTCGCGGTAGGGGCACCCTACAATGAGCAGTTCTTC	CASSQHVAVGAPYNEQFF
TRBV4-1	TRBD1	many	15	TRBJ1-4	TGCGCCAGCAGCGGGTATGACAGGGCGGGAGAAAAACTGTTTTTT	CASSGYDRAGEKLFF
TRBV5-1	TRBD1	.	14	TRBJ2-7	TGCGCCAGCAGCTTCGGGACAGCAGACTACGAGCAGTACTTC	CASSFGTADYEQYF
TRBV10-2	.	.	13	TRBJ2-2	TGCGCCAGCAGTGAGACAGACACCGGGGAGCTGTTTTTT	CASSETDTGELFF
TRBV4-1	TRBD1	few	14	TRBJ1-2	TGCGCCAGCAGCCAAGACAGGGGGGGCTATGGCTACACCTTC	CASSQDRGGYGYTF
TRBV4-1	TRBD2	many	17	TRBJ2-5	TGCGCCAGCAGCCAAGCTAGGGCTAGCGGGGAACAAGAGACCCAGTACTTC	CASSQARASGEQETQYF
TRBV6-2/TRBV6-3	.	.	14	TRBJ1-5	TGTGCCAGCAGTGGCCTGGACAATGTCCAGCCCCAGCATTTT	CASSGLDNVQPQHF
TRBV27	.	.	15	TRBJ2-1	TGTGCCAACACTCAAGGCAGTGAGTCCTACAATGAGCAGTTCTTC	CANTQGSESYNEQFF
TRBV20-1	TRBD2	.	13	TRBJ2-7	TGCAGTGCTAGGGGACTAAGCTCCTACGAGCAGTACTTC	CSARGLSSYEQYF
TRBV5-8	.	.	13	TRBJ2-7	TGTGCCATGGGACCCATGGTCGTATACGAGCAGTACTTC	CAMGPMVVYEQYF
TRBV20-1	TRBD2	many	14	TRBJ2-1	TGCAGTGCTAGTCTAGCGGAAATATACAATGAGCAGTTCTTC	CSASLAEIYNEQFF
TRBV27	.	.	16	TRBJ2-5	TGTGCCAGCACCCTTGGGCCCCCCTATGACAAAAAGACCCAGTACTTC	CASTLGPPYDKKTQYF
TRBV29-1	TRBD1	.	14	TRBJ1-1	TGCAGCGTTGGGACAGGGGCCATGGGGACTGAAGCTTTCTTT	CSVGTGAMGTEAFF
TRBV13	TRBD2	.	15	TRBJ2-1	TGTGCCAGCAGCCAAGCGGGAGGGACGAACAATGAGCAGTTCTTC	CASSQAGGTNNEQFF
TRBV25-1	TRBD1	.	15	TRBJ2-2	TGTGCCAGCAGATCAGACAGGGATGTTGGCGGGGAGCTGTTTTTT	CASRSDRDVGGELFF
TRBV15	.	few	13	TRBJ1-2	TGTGCCACCAGCAGAGATTTGGGCTATGGCTACACCTTC	CATSRDLGYGYTF